The clone carrying this T cell receptor (beta chain) was seen many times. Its antigen is as yet unknown. Trimming took off 1 base at V and 0 bases at J, with 10 bases between the two ends. This CDR3 has 16 amino acids. Germline V CDR1 and CDR2: SEHNR, FQNEAQ (reference sequence). These data belong to a study of T cell repertoires in cytomegalovirus infection. Background on the study: The public TCR beta signatures pointed to both CMV infection and matching HLA type.

TCRdb analysed the reads with MiXCR anew, one entry per CDR3 protein. The sample holds around 450,000 distinct CDR3 sequences, roughly 30% seen once. Study-wide results and caveats: CMV carriers having the relevant HLA were flagged by cumulative public TCR beta family frequency. The ex vivo response showed dominance by HLA-C-restricted CMV-specific TCR beta clonotypes.

This TCR came from a human donor in good health (CMV status not recorded). Some clones in this sample may be carry-over from other donors' samples. Source material: PBMCs. The gene calls are TRBV7-9 and TRBJ1-3; tentative D call: TRBD1 (5 bases). CDR3 sequence reads: CASSLGTGDSGNTIYF. DNA for the CDR3: TGTGCCAGCAGCTTAGGTACAGGAGACTCTGGAAACACCATATATTTT. The full variable domain, rest sourced from reference TRBV7-9 and TRBJ1-3, is DTGVSQNPRHKITKRGQNVTFRCDPISEHNRLYWYRQTLGQGPEFLTYFQNEAQLEKSRLLSDRFSAERPKGSFSTLEIQRTEQGDSAMYLCASSLGTGDSGNTIYFGEGSWLTVV.